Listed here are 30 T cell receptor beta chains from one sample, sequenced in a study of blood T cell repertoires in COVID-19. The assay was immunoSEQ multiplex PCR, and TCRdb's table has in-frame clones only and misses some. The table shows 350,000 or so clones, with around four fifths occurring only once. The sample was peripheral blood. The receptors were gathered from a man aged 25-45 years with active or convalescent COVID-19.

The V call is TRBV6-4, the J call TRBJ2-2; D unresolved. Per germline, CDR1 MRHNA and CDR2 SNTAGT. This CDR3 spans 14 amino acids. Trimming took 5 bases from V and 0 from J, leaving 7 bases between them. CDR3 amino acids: CASSSIPNTGELFF. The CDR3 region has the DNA TGTGCCAGCAGTAGCATTCCGAACACCGGGGAGCTGTTTTTT.

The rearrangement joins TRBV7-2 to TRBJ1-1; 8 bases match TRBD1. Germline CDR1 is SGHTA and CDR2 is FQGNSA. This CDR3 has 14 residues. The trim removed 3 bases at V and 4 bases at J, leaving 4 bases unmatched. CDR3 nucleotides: TGTGCCAGCAGCTTGGACAGGGTAGGCACTGAAGCTTTCTTT. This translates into CASSLDRVGTEAFF.

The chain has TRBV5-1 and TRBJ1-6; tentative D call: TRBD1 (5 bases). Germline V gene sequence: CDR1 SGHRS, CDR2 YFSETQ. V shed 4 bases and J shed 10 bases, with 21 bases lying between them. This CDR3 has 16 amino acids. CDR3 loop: CASSPSGTGRGSPLHF. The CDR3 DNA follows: TGCGCCAGCAGCCCATCCGGGACCGGGAGGGGCTCACCCCTCCACTTT.

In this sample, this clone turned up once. The DNA for the CDR3 is TGCGCCAGCAGCCAGGGGACAGGGAAGAACACCGGGGAGCTGTTTTTT. It encodes CASSQGTGKNTGELFF. The chain couples TRBV4-1 to TRBJ2-2, with TRBD1 matching 9 bases. The junction had 3 bases not matched to a gene; V was cut back by 3 bases and J by 1 base. The CDR3 is made up of 16 amino acids. CDR1 and CDR2 from the germline V gene are MGHRA and YSYEKL.

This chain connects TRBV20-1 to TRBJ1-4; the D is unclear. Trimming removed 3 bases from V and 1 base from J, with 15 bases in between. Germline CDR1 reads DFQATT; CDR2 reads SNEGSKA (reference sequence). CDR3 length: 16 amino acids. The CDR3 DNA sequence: TGCAGTGCTAGTATAGCAAAAGGCGGAACTAATGAAAAACTGTTTTTT. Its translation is CSASIAKGGTNEKLFF.

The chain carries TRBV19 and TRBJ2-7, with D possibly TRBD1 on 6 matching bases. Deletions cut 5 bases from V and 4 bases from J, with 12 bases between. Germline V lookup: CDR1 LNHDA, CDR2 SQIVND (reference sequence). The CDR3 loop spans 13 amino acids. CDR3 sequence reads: CASSPGQPYEQYF. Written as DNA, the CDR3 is TGTGCCAGTAGTCCCGGACAGCCATACGAGCAGTACTTC.

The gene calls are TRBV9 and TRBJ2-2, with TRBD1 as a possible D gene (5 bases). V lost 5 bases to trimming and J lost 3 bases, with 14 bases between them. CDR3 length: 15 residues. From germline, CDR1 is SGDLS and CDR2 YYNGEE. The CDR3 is CASSIVVGDTGELFF. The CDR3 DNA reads TGTGCCAGCAGTATTGTCGTAGGGGACACCGGGGAGCTGTTTTTT.

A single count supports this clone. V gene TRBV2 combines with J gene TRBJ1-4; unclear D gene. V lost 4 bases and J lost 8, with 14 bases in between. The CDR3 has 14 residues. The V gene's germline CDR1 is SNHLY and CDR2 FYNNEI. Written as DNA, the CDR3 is TGTGCCAGCAGTGCCTCCCATGGGAGGGAAAAACTGTTTTTT. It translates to CASSASHGREKLFF.

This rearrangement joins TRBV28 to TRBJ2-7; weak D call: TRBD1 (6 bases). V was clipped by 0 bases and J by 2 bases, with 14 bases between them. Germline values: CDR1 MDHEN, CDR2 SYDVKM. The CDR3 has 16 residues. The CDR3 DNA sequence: TGTGCCAGCAGTTTATGGTCAGGGGCTGCCCCCTACGAGCAGTACTTC. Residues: CASSLWSGAAPYEQYF.

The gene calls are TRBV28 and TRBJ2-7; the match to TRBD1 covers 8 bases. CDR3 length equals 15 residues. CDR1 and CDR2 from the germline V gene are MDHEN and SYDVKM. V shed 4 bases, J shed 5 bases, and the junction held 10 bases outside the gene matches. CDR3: CASSSGTGLGDEQYF. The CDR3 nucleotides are TGTGCCAGCAGTTCAGGGACAGGCCTTGGGGACGAGCAGTACTTC.

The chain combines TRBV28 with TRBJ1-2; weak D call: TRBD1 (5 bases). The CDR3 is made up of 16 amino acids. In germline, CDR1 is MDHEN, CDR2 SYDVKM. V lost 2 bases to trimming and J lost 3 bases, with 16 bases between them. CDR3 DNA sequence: TGTGCCAGCAGTTTAATAGAGGAGGGACGGTACTATGGCTACACCTTC. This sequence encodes CASSLIEEGRYYGYTF.

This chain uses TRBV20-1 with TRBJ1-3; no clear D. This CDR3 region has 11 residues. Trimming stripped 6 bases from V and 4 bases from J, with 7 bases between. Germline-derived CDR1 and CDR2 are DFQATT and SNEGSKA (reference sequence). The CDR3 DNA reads TGCAGTGCCGCGGGGGGAAACACCATATATTTT. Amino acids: CSAAGGNTIYF.

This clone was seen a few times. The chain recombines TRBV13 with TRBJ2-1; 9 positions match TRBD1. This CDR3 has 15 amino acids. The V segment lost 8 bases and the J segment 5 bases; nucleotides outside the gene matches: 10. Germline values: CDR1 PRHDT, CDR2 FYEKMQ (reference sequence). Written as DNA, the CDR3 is TGTGCCAGCGTAACCCGGGACAGGGACGACAATGAGCAGTTCTTC. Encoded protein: CASVTRDRDDNEQFF.

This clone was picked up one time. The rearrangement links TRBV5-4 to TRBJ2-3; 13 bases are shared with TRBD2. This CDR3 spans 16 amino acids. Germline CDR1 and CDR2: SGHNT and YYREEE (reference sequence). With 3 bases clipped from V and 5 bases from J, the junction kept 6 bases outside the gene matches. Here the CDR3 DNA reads TGTGCCAGCAGCTCCAGGACTAGCGGGAGAATAGATACGCAGTATTTT. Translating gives CASSSRTSGRIDTQYF.

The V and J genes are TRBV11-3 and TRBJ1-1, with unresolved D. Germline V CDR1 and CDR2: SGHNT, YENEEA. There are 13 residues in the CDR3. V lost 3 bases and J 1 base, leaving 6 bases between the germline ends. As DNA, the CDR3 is TGTGCCAGCAGCTTGCAGGAGAACACTGAAGCTTTCTTT. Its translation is CASSLQENTEAFF.

The CDR3 DNA follows: TGTGCCACCAGTGATCTAAGGCATGGCAGGTCGGAGGCAGATACGCAGTATTTT. As protein: CATSDLRHGRSEADTQYF. The chain has TRBV24-1 and TRBJ2-3, with a possible D match to TRBD2 (5 bases). CDR3 length: 18 amino acids. CDR1 and CDR2 (germline): KGHDR, SFDVKD. V gave up 3 bases and J gave up 4 bases, with 22 bases separating them.

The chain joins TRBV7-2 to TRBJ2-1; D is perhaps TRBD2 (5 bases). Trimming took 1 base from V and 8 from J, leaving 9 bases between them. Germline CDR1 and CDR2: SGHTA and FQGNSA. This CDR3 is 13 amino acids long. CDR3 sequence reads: CASSLVALDEQFF. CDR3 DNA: TGTGCCAGCAGCTTAGTAGCGTTGGATGAGCAGTTCTTC.

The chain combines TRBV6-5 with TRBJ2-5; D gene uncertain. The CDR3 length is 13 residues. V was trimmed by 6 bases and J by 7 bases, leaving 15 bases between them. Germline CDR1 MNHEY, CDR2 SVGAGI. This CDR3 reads CASRDKELGTQYF. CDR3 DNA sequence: TGTGCCAGCAGGGATAAGGAGTTAGGGACCCAGTACTTC.

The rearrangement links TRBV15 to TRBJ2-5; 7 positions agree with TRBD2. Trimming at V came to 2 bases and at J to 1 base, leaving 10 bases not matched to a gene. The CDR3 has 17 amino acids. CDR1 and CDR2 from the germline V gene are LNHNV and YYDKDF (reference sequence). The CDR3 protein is CATSRPGRGRAQETQYF. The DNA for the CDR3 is TGTGCCACCAGCAGACCTGGGCGGGGGAGGGCCCAAGAGACCCAGTACTTC.

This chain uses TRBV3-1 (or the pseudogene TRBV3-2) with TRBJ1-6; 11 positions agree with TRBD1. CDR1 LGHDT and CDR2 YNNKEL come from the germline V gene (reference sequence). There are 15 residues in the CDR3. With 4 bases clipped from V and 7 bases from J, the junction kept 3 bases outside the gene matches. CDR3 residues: CASSPGQGENSPLHF. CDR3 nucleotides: TGTGCCAGCAGCCCGGGACAGGGGGAGAATTCACCCCTCCACTTT.

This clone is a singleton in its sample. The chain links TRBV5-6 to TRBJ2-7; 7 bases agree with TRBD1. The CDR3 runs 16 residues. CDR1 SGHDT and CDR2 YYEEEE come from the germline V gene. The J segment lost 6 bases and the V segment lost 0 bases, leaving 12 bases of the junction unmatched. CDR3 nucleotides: TGTGCCAGCAGCTTGGGGCCCGGGACAGTTCGTATCGAGCAGTACTTC. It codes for CASSLGPGTVRIEQYF.

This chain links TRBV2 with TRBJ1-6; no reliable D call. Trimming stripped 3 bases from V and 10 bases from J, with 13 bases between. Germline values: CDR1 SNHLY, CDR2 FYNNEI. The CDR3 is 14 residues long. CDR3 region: CASSDPGLRSPLHF. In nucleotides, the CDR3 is TGTGCCAGCAGTGATCCGGGTTTAAGGTCACCCCTCCACTTT.

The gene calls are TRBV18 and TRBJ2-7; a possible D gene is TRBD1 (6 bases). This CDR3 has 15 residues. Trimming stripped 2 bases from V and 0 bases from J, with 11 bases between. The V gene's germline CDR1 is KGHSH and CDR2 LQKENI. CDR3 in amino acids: CASSPSGQNSYEQYF. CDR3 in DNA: TGTGCCAGCTCACCATCAGGACAGAACTCCTACGAGCAGTACTTC.

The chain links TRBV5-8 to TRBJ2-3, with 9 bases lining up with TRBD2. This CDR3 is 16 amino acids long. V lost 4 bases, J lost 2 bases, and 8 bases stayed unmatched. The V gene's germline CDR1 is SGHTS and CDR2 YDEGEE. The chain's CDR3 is CASSPERGAYTDTQYF. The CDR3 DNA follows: TGTGCCAGCAGCCCGGAGCGGGGGGCTTACACAGATACGCAGTATTTT.

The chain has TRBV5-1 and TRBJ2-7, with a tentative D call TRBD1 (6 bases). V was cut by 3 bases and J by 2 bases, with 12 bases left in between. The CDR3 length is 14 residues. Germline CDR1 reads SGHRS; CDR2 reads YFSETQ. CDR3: CASSSTGTTYEQYF. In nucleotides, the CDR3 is TGCGCCAGCAGCTCCACAGGGACCACCTACGAGCAGTACTTC.

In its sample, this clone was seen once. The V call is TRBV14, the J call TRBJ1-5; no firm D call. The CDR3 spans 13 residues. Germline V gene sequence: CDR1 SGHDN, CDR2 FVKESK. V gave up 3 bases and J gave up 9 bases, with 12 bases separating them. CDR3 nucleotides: TGTGCCAGCAGCCAGTTGTTCTCGGGGCCCCAGCATTTT. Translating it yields CASSQLFSGPQHF. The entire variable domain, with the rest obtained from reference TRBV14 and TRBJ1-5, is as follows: EAGVTQFPSHSVIEKGQTVTLRCDPISGHDNLYWYRRVMGKEIKFLLHFVKESKQDESGMPNNRFLAERTGGTYSTLKVQPAELEDSGVYFCASSQLFSGPQHFGDGTRLSIL.

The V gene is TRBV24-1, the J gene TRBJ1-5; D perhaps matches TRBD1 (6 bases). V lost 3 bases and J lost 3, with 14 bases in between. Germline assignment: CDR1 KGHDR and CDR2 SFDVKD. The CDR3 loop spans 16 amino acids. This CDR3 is CATSDRGQGFNQPQHF. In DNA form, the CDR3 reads TGTGCCACCAGTGATCGGGGACAAGGTTTCAATCAGCCCCAGCATTTT.

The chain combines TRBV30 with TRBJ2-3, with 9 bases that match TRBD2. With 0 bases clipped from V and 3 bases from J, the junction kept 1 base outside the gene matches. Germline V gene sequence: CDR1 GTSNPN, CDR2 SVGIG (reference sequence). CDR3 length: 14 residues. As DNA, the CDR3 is TGTGCCTGGAGTGTGGCGGGGGGGACAGATACGCAGTATTTT. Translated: CAWSVAGGTDTQYF.

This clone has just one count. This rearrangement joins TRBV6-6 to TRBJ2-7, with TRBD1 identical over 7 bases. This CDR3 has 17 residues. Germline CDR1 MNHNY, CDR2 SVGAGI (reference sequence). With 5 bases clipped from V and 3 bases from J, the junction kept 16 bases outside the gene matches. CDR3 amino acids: CASSHAPNRGLFYEQYF. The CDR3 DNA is TGTGCCAGCAGTCACGCCCCTAACAGGGGTCTTTTCTACGAGCAGTACTTC.

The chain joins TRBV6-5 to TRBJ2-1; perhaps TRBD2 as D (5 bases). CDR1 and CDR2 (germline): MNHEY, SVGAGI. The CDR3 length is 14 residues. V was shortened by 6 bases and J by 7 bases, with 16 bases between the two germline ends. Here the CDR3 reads CASSLLGRGNEQFF. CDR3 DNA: TGTGCCAGCAGCCTACTAGGACGGGGAAATGAGCAGTTCTTC.